A selection of T cell receptor beta chains follows, all from one sample in a study of response to subunit inactivated influenza vaccine. One entry per CDR3 protein results from TCRdb running MiXCR on the RT-PCR reads. The sample includes 650,000 to 700,000 distinct CDR3 sequences, about 15% of them seen just once. The material sequenced was PBMCs from blood, taken 11 to 12 days after vaccination. Source of these receptors: a man aged 45-60 years who received an inactivated influenza vaccine. CDR3s include the opening cysteine and the closing phenylalanine or tryptophan. D genes are given only for firm matches. A clone size is listed for some rows: how often the clone was seen (once, few, many), or a class if it is expanded.

CASSHPTMGYNEQFF	TGTGCCAGTAGTCACCCGACTATGGGCTACAATGAGCAGTTCTTC	NA	NA	TRBV19	TRBJ2-1
CSASFQGAAEAFF	TGCAGTGCTAGTTTCCAGGGGGCTGCTGAAGCTTTCTTT	NA	TRBD1	TRBV20-1	TRBJ1-1
CASSNRTSGGLRETQYF	TGTGCCAGCAGCAATCGGACTAGCGGGGGGCTCCGAGAGACCCAGTACTTC	few	TRBD2	TRBV6-1	TRBJ2-5
CSVLEVNHYEQYF	TGCAGCGTTTTGGAGGTGAACCATTACGAGCAGTACTTC	few	NA	TRBV29-1	TRBJ2-7
CSAIDGSSENIQYF	TGCAGCGCCATTGATGGTAGCAGTGAAAACATTCAGTACTTC	NA	NA	TRBV29-1	TRBJ2-4
CAITSSGRSYNEQFF	TGTGCCATCACGTCGAGCGGCCGCTCCTACAATGAGCAGTTCTTC	NA	NA	TRBV10-3	TRBJ2-1
CASSQETRDQRFF	TGCGCCAGCAGCCAAGAGACCCGGGACCAGAGATTCTTC	NA	NA	TRBV4-3	TRBJ2-1
CATSREPLGTGELFF	TGTGCCACCAGCAGAGAGCCCCTGGGTACCGGGGAGCTGTTTTTT	NA	NA	TRBV15	TRBJ2-2
CASSPDRWSSYEQYF	TGTGCCAGCAGTCCGGACAGATGGAGCTCCTACGAGCAGTACTTC	NA	NA	TRBV12-3/TRBV12-4	TRBJ2-7
CASKIADEQFF	TGTGCCAGCAAGATAGCCGATGAGCAGTTCTTC	few	NA	TRBV6-2/TRBV6-3	TRBJ2-1
CASSSDNRETQYF	TGTGCCAGCAGTTCGGACAATCGGGAGACCCAGTACTTC	few	NA	TRBV12-3/TRBV12-4	TRBJ2-5
CASSQVLIGRANEAFF	TGCGCCAGCAGCCAGGTACTGATAGGTAGGGCGAATGAAGCTTTCTTT	NA	NA	TRBV4-3	TRBJ1-1
CASTPPLRGRADTQYF	TGTGCCAGCACCCCACCCTTGCGGGGAAGGGCAGATACGCAGTATTTT	NA	NA	TRBV28	TRBJ2-3
CASTEWDGDNEQFF	TGCGCCAGTACCGAATGGGATGGTGACAATGAGCAGTTCTTC	NA	NA	TRBV5-1	TRBJ2-1
CASSLGAGTSGANVLTF	TGCGCCAGCAGCTTGGGGGCTGGGACCTCTGGGGCCAACGTCCTGACTTTC	NA	NA	TRBV5-1	TRBJ2-6
CASSATGTGGREQYF	TGTGCCAGCAGCGCCACCGGGACAGGGGGGAGAGAGCAGTACTTC	many	TRBD1	TRBV3-1	TRBJ2-7
CSVVGQRGSSEQYF	TGCAGCGTTGTGGGACAGAGGGGAAGCAGCGAGCAGTACTTC	NA	TRBD1	TRBV29-1	TRBJ2-7
CASSSPGRGNQETQYF	TGTGCCAGCAGCTCCCCAGGGCGCGGAAACCAAGAGACCCAGTACTTC	few	NA	TRBV7-2	TRBJ2-5
CSVGAAGIDQPQHF	TGCAGCGTTGGAGCGGCGGGCATCGATCAGCCCCAGCATTTT	NA	NA	TRBV29-1	TRBJ1-5
CSVGVGAGTNTGELFF	TGCAGCGTTGGGGTTGGGGCGGGGACGAACACCGGGGAGCTGTTTTTT	NA	NA	TRBV29-1	TRBJ2-2
CASSPSLITEAFF	TGTGCCAGCAGCCCCTCCCTGATCACTGAAGCTTTCTTT	many	NA	TRBV7-9	TRBJ1-1
CASSPRPTNTGELFF	TGTGCCAGCTCACCACGACCTACGAACACCGGGGAGCTGTTTTTT	NA	NA	TRBV18	TRBJ2-2
CASAGGPFSYEQYF	TGTGCCAGCGCCGGGGGGCCATTCTCCTACGAGCAGTACTTC	NA	NA	TRBV6-1	TRBJ2-7
CAISDRGREPQHF	TGTGCAATCAGTGACAGGGGGCGGGAGCCCCAGCATTTT	few	TRBD1	TRBV10-3	TRBJ1-5
CASSLFAGGALSYIGELFF	TGTGCCAGCAGCTTATTCGCAGGGGGCGCGTTATCTTACATCGGGGAGCTGTTTTTT	few	TRBD1	TRBV11-1	TRBJ2-2
CASSLVVGTDEQFF	TGCGCCAGCAGCTTGGTTGTGGGGACCGATGAGCAGTTCTTC	few	NA	TRBV5-1	TRBJ2-1
CASSHLDREGETQYF	TGTGCCAGCAGCCACCTTGACAGGGAAGGAGAGACCCAGTACTTC	few	TRBD1	TRBV4-2	TRBJ2-5
CASSSDFRGEQFF	TGTGCCAGCAGCTCAGACTTCAGGGGTGAGCAGTTCTTC	few	NA	TRBV7-2	TRBJ2-1
CASRKSGAGTGELFF	TGTGCCAGCAGGAAAAGCGGGGCGGGAACCGGGGAGCTGTTTTTT	few	TRBD2	TRBV12-3/TRBV12-4	TRBJ2-2
CASSPLAGGDNEQFF	TGTGCCAGCAGCCCGCTAGCGGGAGGTGACAATGAGCAGTTCTTC	NA	TRBD2	TRBV12-3/TRBV12-4	TRBJ2-1
CSARDPRSVYEQYF	TGCAGTGCGCGGGACCCCCGGTCCGTCTACGAGCAGTACTTC	few	NA	TRBV20-1	TRBJ2-7
CSVAAYTEAFF	TGCAGCGTTGCTGCATACACTGAAGCTTTCTTT	many	NA	TRBV29-1	TRBJ1-1
CASSPWGDQPQHF	TGTGCCAGCAGCCCCTGGGGGGATCAGCCCCAGCATTTT	NA	NA	TRBV7-2	TRBJ1-5
CAISESWEQYF	TGTGCCATCAGTGAGTCGTGGGAGCAGTACTTC	NA	NA	TRBV10-3	TRBJ2-7
CASSPPGTFGNTIYF	TGTGCCAGCTCACCCCCCGGGACGTTTGGAAACACCATATATTTT	NA	NA	TRBV18	TRBJ1-3
CATSTLEGRSYGYTF	TGTGCCACCAGCACCCTGGAGGGGAGGAGCTATGGCTACACCTTC	NA	NA	TRBV15	TRBJ1-2
CASSHLRRRTPNQPQHF	TGTGCCAGCAGCCACCTAAGGCGACGGACCCCAAATCAGCCCCAGCATTTT	few	NA	TRBV3-1	TRBJ1-5
CSVETTGGYNEQFF	TGCAGCGTTGAAACAACAGGGGGCTACAATGAGCAGTTCTTC	few	TRBD1	TRBV29-1	TRBJ2-1
CSASVHRNEKLFF	TGCAGTGCGTCGGTTCACCGTAATGAAAAACTGTTTTTT	few	NA	TRBV20-1	TRBJ1-4
CAISERAGQGVVLRNEQFF	TGTGCCATCAGTGAGAGGGCGGGACAGGGGGTTGTTTTGAGAAATGAGCAGTTCTTC	NA	TRBD1	TRBV10-3	TRBJ2-1
CASGSRTLGLAGWRDTQYF	TGCGCCAGCGGGAGCCGAACCTTGGGACTAGCGGGGTGGAGAGATACGCAGTATTTT	NA	TRBD2	TRBV10-2	TRBJ2-3
CASSQVVTAPGELFF	TGCGCCAGCAGCCAAGTCGTGACAGCCCCCGGGGAGCTGTTTTTT	NA	NA	TRBV4-3	TRBJ2-2
CASSFPPERKGRWTGELFF	TGTGCCAGCAGCTTCCCCCCTGAGAGAAAGGGCCGATGGACCGGGGAGCTGTTTTTT	few	NA	TRBV11-2	TRBJ2-2
CASSGVGGRTYNEQFF	TGCGCCAGCAGTGGGGTCGGCGGGAGGACCTACAATGAGCAGTTCTTC	NA	TRBD2	TRBV5-1	TRBJ2-1
CASLDREGSPLHF	TGTGCCAGCTTGGACAGGGAGGGCTCACCCCTCCACTTT	few	TRBD1	TRBV12-3/TRBV12-4	TRBJ1-6
CASSHRTGTENTGELFF	TGCGCCAGCAGCCACCGAACCGGGACCGAAAACACCGGGGAGCTGTTTTTT	NA	NA	TRBV4-3	TRBJ2-2
CASSADSFLQETQYF	TGTGCCAGCAGCGCAGACAGTTTTCTCCAAGAGACCCAGTACTTC	NA	NA	TRBV9	TRBJ2-5
CSASSPTGTNYGYTF	TGCAGTGCTAGCAGTCCGACAGGGACTAACTATGGCTACACCTTC	many	TRBD1	TRBV20-1	TRBJ1-2
CASSLSGREDIQYF	TGTGCCAGCAGTTTATCAGGACGGGAAGACATTCAGTACTTC	few	NA	TRBV12-3/TRBV12-4	TRBJ2-4